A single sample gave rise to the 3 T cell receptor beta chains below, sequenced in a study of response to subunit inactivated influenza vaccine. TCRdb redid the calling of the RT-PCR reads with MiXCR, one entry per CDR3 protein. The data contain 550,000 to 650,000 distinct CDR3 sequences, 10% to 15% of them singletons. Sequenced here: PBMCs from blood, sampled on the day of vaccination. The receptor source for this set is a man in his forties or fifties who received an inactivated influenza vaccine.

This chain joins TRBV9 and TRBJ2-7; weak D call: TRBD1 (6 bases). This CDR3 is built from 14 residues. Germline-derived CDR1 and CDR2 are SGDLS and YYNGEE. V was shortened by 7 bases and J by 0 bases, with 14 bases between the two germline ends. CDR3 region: CASSNQGSSYEQYF. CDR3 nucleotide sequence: TGTGCCAGCTCAAACCAGGGGAGCTCCTACGAGCAGTACTTC.

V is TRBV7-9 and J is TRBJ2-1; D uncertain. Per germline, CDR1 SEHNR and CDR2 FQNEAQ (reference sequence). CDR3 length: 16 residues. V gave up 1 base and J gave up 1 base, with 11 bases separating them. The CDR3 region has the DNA TGTGCCAGCAGCTTAGGGTACGGAGAGTCCTACAATGAGCAGTTCTTC. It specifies CASSLGYGESYNEQFF.

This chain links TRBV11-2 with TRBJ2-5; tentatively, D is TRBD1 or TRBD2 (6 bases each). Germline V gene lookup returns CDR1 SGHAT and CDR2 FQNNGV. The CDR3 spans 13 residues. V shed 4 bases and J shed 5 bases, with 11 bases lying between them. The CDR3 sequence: CASSSGARETQYF. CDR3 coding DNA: TGTGCCAGCAGCTCGGGGGCGCGGGAGACCCAGTACTTC.